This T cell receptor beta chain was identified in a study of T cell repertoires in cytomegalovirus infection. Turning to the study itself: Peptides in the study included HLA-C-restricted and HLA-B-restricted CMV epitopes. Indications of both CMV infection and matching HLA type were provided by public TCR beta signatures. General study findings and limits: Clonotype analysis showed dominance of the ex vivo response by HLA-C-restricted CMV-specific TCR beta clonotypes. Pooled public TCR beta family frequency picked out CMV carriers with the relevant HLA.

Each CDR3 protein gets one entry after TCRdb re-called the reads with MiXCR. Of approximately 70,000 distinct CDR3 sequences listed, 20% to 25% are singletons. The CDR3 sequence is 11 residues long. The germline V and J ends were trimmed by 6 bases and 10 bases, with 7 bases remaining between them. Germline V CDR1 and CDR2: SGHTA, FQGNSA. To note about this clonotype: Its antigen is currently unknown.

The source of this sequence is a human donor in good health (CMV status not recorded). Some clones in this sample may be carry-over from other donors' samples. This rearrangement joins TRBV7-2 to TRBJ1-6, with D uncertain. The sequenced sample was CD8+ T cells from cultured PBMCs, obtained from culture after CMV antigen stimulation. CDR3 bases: TGTGCCAGCAGTCCTAACTCACCCCTCCACTTT. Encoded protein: CASSPNSPLHF.